The 10 T cell receptor beta chains listed next were all sequenced from one sample in a study of blood T cell repertoires in COVID-19. Sequenced by immunoSEQ multiplex PCR; TCRdb stores in-frame clones only, minus some. The sample has roughly 250,000 clones, about 91% seen once. Sequencing input: PBMCs or T cells enriched from blood (not recorded which). These receptors were taken from a human donor in a cohort exposed to, infected with or recovered from COVID-19 (not recorded which). The donor label of this sample is uncertain.

This sequence joins TRBV5-6 and TRBJ2-5; the D gene is possibly TRBD1 (6 bases). Trimming removed 3 bases at V and 7 bases at J, with 19 bases between. The germline V gene encodes CDR1 SGHDT and CDR2 YYEEEE. The CDR3 totals 15 residues. CDR3 loop: CASSSYRDTTGTQYF. The DNA for the CDR3 is TGTGCCAGCAGCTCGTACCGGGACACAACGGGGACCCAGTACTTC.

The J gene is TRBJ1-6, the V gene TRBV3-1 (or the pseudogene TRBV3-2); D ambiguous. Germline CDR1 is LGHDT and CDR2 is YNNKEL (reference sequence). The V gene lost 0 bases and the J gene lost 0 bases, with 9 bases spanning the gap. The CDR3 loop spans 17 amino acids. CDR3 bases: TGTGCCAGCAGCCAAGACGGGAAGAGCTCCTATAATTCACCCCTCCACTTT. This codes for CASSQDGKSSYNSPLHF.

The chain links TRBV18 to TRBJ1-1, with TRBD1 matching over 11 bases. The V segment lost 6 bases and the J segment 5 bases; nucleotides outside the gene matches: 2. CDR1 KGHSH and CDR2 LQKENI come from the germline V gene. The CDR3 has 13 amino acids. The DNA of the CDR3 is TGTGCCAGCTCCGGGACAGGGGGAACTGAAGCTTTCTTT. Protein sequence: CASSGTGGTEAFF.

The chain uses TRBV12-3 or TRBV12-4 and TRBJ1-6; possibly TRBD1 for D (5 bases). This CDR3 is 13 amino acids long. The ends were cut back, 6 bases at V and 7 bases at J, with 10 bases in the middle. As DNA, the CDR3 is TGTGCCAGCAGCCCCGGGGGGAATTCACCCCTCCACTTT. This gives the protein CASSPGGNSPLHF.

The chain links TRBV9 to TRBJ1-2; TRBD1 aligns across 10 bases. V lost 4 bases and J lost 8; bases outside the gene matches: 20. This CDR3 is built from 18 residues. Germline loops: CDR1 SGDLS, CDR2 YYNGEE. Here the CDR3 reads CASSNLIPRRQGARGYTF. CDR3 coding DNA: TGTGCCAGCAGCAATCTAATTCCCCGCCGACAGGGGGCGAGGGGCTACACCTTC.

The rearrangement links TRBV30 to TRBJ1-2; 9 nucleotides agree with TRBD1. V lost 5 bases to trimming and J lost 4 bases; unmatched junction nucleotides: 8. The CDR3 runs to 14 residues. Looked up from germline, CDR1 is GTSNPN and CDR2 is SVGIG (reference sequence). The CDR3 is CAWGNRGQVYGYTF. Here the CDR3 DNA reads TGTGCCTGGGGGAACAGGGGGCAGGTCTATGGCTACACCTTC. Together with reference TRBV30 and TRBJ1-2, the CDR3 gives the full variable domain: SQTIHQWPATLVQPVGSPLSLECTVEGTSNPNLYWYRQAAGRGLQLLFYSVGIGQISSEVPQNLSASRPQDRQFILSSKKLLLSDSGFYLCAWGNRGQVYGYTFGSGTRLTVV.

The genes are TRBV30 and TRBJ1-1, with D possibly TRBD1 on 6 matching bases. The germline gives CDR1 GTSNPN, CDR2 SVGIG (reference sequence). The ends were cut back, 0 bases at V and 2 bases at J, with 10 bases in the middle. The CDR3 totals 14 residues. The CDR3: CAWSVGGFNTEAFF. In nucleotides, the CDR3 is TGTGCCTGGAGTGTAGGGGGATTCAACACTGAAGCTTTCTTT.

The chain couples TRBV19 to TRBJ1-3; 7 bases map to TRBD1. Losses at the gene ends were 8 bases for V and 4 bases for J; bases not matched to a gene: 5. The CDR3 runs to 13 residues. Germline CDR1 LNHDA, CDR2 SQIVND (reference sequence). The DNA for the CDR3 is TGTGCCAGTCAAGGGGGCTCCGGAAACACCATATATTTT. The encoded protein is CASQGGSGNTIYF.

The chain carries TRBV12-5 and TRBJ1-5; perhaps TRBD1 as D (5 bases). Germline CDR1 LGHNT, CDR2 FRNRAP. The V end was cut by 0 bases, the J end by 2 bases, with 11 bases between. CDR3 length equals 16 residues. This CDR3 is CASGLVLGAGNQPQHF. The CDR3 DNA reads TGTGCTAGTGGTTTGGTATTAGGGGCGGGCAATCAGCCCCAGCATTTT.

The chain couples TRBV30 to TRBJ1-5, with D perhaps matching TRBD1 (6 bases). Trimming removed 3 bases from V and 2 bases from J, with 14 bases in between. Germline V gene lookup returns CDR1 GTSNPN and CDR2 SVGIG (reference sequence). The CDR3 is made up of 15 amino acids. This CDR3 reads CAWSQGGGGNQPQHF. The CDR3 DNA is TGTGCCTGGAGCCAAGGGGGAGGGGGCAATCAGCCCCAGCATTTT.